The rows below give T cell receptor beta chains drawn from one sample of a study of shared clonotypes between healthy human individuals. The data were produced by immunoSEQ multiplex PCR, yet TCRdb's version contains in-frame clones alone and is incomplete. Among about 2 million clones, 85% to 95% were seen once, and the ten largest hold roughly 0.13%. The source material was naive CD4+ T cells sorted from blood. The receptors were gathered from a man between 18 and 35 years old in good health. Both conserved end residues are part of each CDR3. Each record gives: D gene, V gene, clone size, J gene, CDR3 DNA, CDR3 protein. A D gene is named only where the DNA matches it firmly. Part of the rows lack a size; the others show once, few, many or a class for expanded clones.

d_gene: -; v_gene: TRBV6-6; abundance: -; j_gene: TRBJ1-2; CDR3nt: TGTGCCAGCAGTTACTCCGGGGGATTAGCTAACTATGGCTACACCTTC; CDR3aa: CASSYSGGLANYGYTF
d_gene: -; v_gene: TRBV6-1; abundance: -; j_gene: TRBJ1-3; CDR3nt: TGTGCCAGCATGAGAAACACCATATATTTT; CDR3aa: CASMRNTIYF
d_gene: -; v_gene: TRBV7-8; abundance: -; j_gene: TRBJ2-5; CDR3nt: TGTGCCAGCAGCTTAGGGCCCCACGTAGAGACCCAGTACTTC; CDR3aa: CASSLGPHVETQYF
d_gene: -; v_gene: TRBV29-1; abundance: -; j_gene: TRBJ2-5; CDR3nt: TGCAGCGTTGCCGGCCAGGGCAGGGAGACCCAGTACTTC; CDR3aa: CSVAGQGRETQYF
d_gene: TRBD1; v_gene: TRBV7-2; abundance: -; j_gene: TRBJ1-2; CDR3nt: TGTGCCAGCAGCTTGATGGGGACAGGGGTAGATGGCTACACCTTC; CDR3aa: CASSLMGTGVDGYTF
d_gene: TRBD2; v_gene: TRBV5-1; abundance: once; j_gene: TRBJ2-1; CDR3nt: TGCGCCAGCAGCTCCGGGACTAGCGGGAGTTATGAGCAGTTCTTC; CDR3aa: CASSSGTSGSYEQFF
d_gene: TRBD1; v_gene: TRBV5-6; abundance: -; j_gene: TRBJ1-6; CDR3nt: TGTGCTAGCAGCTCATCAGGGGGGGATTCACCCCTCCACTTT; CDR3aa: CASSSSGGDSPLHF
d_gene: TRBD2; v_gene: TRBV30; abundance: -; j_gene: TRBJ2-2; CDR3nt: TGTGCCTGGAGGCGGGGGTCCGGGGAGCTGTTTTTT; CDR3aa: CAWRRGSGELFF
d_gene: -; v_gene: TRBV5-5; abundance: -; j_gene: TRBJ1-6; CDR3nt: TGTGCCAGCAGCGGGGGGCCAGTCGAACCGTATAATTCACCCCTCCACTTT; CDR3aa: CASSGGPVEPYNSPLHF
d_gene: -; v_gene: TRBV6-5; abundance: -; j_gene: TRBJ1-1; CDR3nt: TGTGCCAGCAGTTCCCCTCGAGGTGAAGCTTTCTTT; CDR3aa: CASSSPRGEAFF
d_gene: -; v_gene: TRBV6-5; abundance: -; j_gene: TRBJ2-7; CDR3nt: TGTGCCAGCAGCCCTAAAGGGTCCTACGAGCAGTACTTC; CDR3aa: CASSPKGSYEQYF
d_gene: -; v_gene: TRBV7-9; abundance: -; j_gene: TRBJ1-2; CDR3nt: TGTGCCAGCAGCCAGGACTTGAACTATGGCTACACCTTC; CDR3aa: CASSQDLNYGYTF
d_gene: -; v_gene: TRBV19; abundance: -; j_gene: TRBJ2-5; CDR3nt: TGTGCCAGTAGGAAAACCGCAGGGGAGGAGACCCAGTACTTC; CDR3aa: CASRKTAGEETQYF
d_gene: -; v_gene: TRBV19; abundance: -; j_gene: TRBJ2-7; CDR3nt: TGTGCCAGTAGTAACATCGGGGGAATGGAGTACTTC; CDR3aa: CASSNIGGMEYF
d_gene: TRBD1; v_gene: TRBV6-6; abundance: -; j_gene: TRBJ2-5; CDR3nt: TGTGCCAGCCAGTGGAGGACAGGGATGATCCAAGAGACCCAGTACTTC; CDR3aa: CASQWRTGMIQETQYF
d_gene: -; v_gene: TRBV30; abundance: -; j_gene: TRBJ2-7; CDR3nt: TGTGCCTGGAGTCTCCCGACGGACGAGCAGTACTTC; CDR3aa: CAWSLPTDEQYF
d_gene: TRBD1; v_gene: TRBV2; abundance: -; j_gene: TRBJ2-1; CDR3nt: TGTGCCAGCAGTTCACAGGGGCTTACTGTCAATGAGCAGTTCTTC; CDR3aa: CASSSQGLTVNEQFF
d_gene: TRBD1; v_gene: TRBV28; abundance: once; j_gene: TRBJ1-6; CDR3nt: TGTGCCAGCAACGGGGGGCCCGGGAGGGGGCTCGGGAATTCACCCCTCCACTTT; CDR3aa: CASNGGPGRGLGNSPLHF
d_gene: -; v_gene: TRBV6-5; abundance: -; j_gene: TRBJ1-1; CDR3nt: TGTGCCAGCAGTCGACAGGCCAACACTGAAGCTTTCTTT; CDR3aa: CASSRQANTEAFF
d_gene: -; v_gene: TRBV30; abundance: -; j_gene: TRBJ2-3; CDR3nt: TGTGCCTGGACCCCGTCAAGTCCCTACAGCACAGATACGCAGTATTTT; CDR3aa: CAWTPSSPYSTDTQYF
d_gene: -; v_gene: TRBV4-3; abundance: few; j_gene: TRBJ2-3; CDR3nt: TGCGCCAGCAGCCAAGACTGGACTAGCACAGATACGCAGTATTTT; CDR3aa: CASSQDWTSTDTQYF
d_gene: -; v_gene: TRBV5-1; abundance: -; j_gene: TRBJ2-7; CDR3nt: TGCGCCAGCAGCCGGGAAGGGACGGGAACCTACGAGCAGTACTTC; CDR3aa: CASSREGTGTYEQYF
d_gene: -; v_gene: TRBV7-3; abundance: -; j_gene: TRBJ2-7; CDR3nt: TGTGCCAGCAGCTTAGAGGCGGGTCCGTCCTACGAGCAGTACTTC; CDR3aa: CASSLEAGPSYEQYF